This T cell receptor (beta chain) was identified during a study of regulatory T cells in long-lasting Graves disease. Documented time point: newly diagnosed GD, antithyroid drugs for less than 3 months. Following extraction of RNA from PBMCs, that RNA was used to make the TCR library. Combining iRepertoire HTBI primers with Arm-PCR of CDR3 regions, the authors built TCR beta libraries. TCRdb recomputed calls from the multiplex PCR reads with MiXCR, one row per CDR3 protein. Here the sample spans some 490,000 distinct CDR3 sequences, 9.5% to 15% being singletons. The CDR3 runs 14 residues. Germline V CDR1 and CDR2: MNHEY, SVGEGT. Trimming took 2 bases from V and 6 from J, leaving 13 bases between them. These data were also reused for a study on T cells in Graves' hyperthyroidism and ophthalmopathy.

The TCR originated in a woman aged 30 to 39 with Graves disease. Sequenced material: peripheral blood mononuclear cells (PBMCs), taken at new diagnosis, from a patient treated with antithyroid drugs. The gene calls are TRBV6-2 or TRBV6-3 and TRBJ1-2; D gene uncertain. Written as DNA, the CDR3 is TGTGCCAGCAGTTACAACAGTCCGCCGGATGGCTACACCTTC. Translation gives CASSYNSPPDGYTF.